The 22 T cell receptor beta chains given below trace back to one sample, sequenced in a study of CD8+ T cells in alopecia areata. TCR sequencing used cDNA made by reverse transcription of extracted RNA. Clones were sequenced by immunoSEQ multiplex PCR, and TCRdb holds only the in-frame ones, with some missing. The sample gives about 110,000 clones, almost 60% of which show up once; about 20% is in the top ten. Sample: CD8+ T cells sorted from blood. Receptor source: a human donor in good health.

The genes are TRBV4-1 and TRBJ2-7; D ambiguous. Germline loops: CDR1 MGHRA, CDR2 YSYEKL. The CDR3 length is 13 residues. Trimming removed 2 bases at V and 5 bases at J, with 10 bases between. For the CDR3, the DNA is TGCGCCAGCAGCCAACTATTAGAGGACGAGCAGTACTTC. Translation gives CASSQLLEDEQYF.

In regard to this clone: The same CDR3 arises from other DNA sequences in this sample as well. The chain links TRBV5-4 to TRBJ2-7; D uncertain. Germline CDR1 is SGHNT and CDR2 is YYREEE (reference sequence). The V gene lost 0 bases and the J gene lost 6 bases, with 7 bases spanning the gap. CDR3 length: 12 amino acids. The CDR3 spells CASSLEGSEQYF. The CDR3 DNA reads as TGTGCCAGCAGCTTGGAGGGAAGCGAGCAGTACTTC.

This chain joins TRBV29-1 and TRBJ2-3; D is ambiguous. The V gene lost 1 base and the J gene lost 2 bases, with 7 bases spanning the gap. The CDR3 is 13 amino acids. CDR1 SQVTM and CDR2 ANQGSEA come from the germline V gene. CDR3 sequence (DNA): TGCAGCGTTGAAGGAGATAACACAGATACGCAGTATTTT. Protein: CSVEGDNTDTQYF.

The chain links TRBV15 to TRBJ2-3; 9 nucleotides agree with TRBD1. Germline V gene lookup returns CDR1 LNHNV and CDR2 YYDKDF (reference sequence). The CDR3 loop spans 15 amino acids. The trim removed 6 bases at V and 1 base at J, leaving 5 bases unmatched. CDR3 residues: CATSPDRGRTDTQYF. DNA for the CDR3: TGTGCCACCAGTCCGGACAGGGGCCGCACAGATACGCAGTATTTT.

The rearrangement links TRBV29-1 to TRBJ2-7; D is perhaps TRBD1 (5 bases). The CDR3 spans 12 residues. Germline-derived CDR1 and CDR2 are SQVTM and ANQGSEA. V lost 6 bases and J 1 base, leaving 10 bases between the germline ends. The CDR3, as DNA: TGCAGCGTCCTAGGGGCTTCCTACGAGCAGTACTTC. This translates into CSVLGASYEQYF.

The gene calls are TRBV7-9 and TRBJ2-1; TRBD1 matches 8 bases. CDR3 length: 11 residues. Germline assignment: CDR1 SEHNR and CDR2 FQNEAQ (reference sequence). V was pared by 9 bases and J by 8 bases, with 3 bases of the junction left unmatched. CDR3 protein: CASDRGDEQFF. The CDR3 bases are TGTGCCAGTGACAGGGGCGATGAGCAGTTCTTC. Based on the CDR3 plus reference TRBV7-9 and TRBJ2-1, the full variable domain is DTGVSQNPRHKITKRGQNVTFRCDPISEHNRLYWYRQTLGQGPEFLTYFQNEAQLEKSRLLSDRFSAERPKGSFSTLEIQRTEQGDSAMYLCASDRGDEQFFGPGTRLTVL.

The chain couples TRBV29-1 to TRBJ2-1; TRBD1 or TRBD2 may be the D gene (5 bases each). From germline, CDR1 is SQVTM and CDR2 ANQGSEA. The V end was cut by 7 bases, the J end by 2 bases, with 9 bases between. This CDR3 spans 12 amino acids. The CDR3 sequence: CSDLGAYNEQFF. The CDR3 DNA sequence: TGCAGCGACTTGGGGGCCTACAATGAGCAGTTCTTC.

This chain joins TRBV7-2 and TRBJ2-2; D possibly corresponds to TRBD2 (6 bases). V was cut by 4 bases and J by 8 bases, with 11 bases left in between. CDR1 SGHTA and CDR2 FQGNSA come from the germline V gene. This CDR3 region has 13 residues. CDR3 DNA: TGTGCCAGCAGCTCGGGACTTTTGGGGGAGCTGTTTTTT. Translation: CASSSGLLGELFF.

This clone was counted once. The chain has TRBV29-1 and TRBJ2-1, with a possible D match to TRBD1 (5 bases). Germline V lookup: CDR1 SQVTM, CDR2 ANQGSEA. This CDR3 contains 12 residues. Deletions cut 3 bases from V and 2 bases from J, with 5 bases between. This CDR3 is CSVEDTYNEQFF. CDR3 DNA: TGCAGCGTTGAGGACACCTACAATGAGCAGTTCTTC.

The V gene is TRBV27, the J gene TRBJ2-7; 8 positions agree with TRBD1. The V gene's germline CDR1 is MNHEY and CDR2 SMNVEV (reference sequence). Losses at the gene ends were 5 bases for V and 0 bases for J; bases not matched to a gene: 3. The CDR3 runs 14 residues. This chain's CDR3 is CASSTTGGSYEQYF. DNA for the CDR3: TGTGCCAGCAGTACTACAGGGGGCTCCTACGAGCAGTACTTC.

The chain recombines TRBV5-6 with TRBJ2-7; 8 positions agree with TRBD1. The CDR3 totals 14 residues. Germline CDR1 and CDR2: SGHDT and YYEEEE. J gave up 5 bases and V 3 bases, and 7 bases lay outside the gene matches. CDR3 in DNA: TGTGCCAGCAGCTGGGGGACAGGTTACGACGAGCAGTACTTC. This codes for CASSWGTGYDEQYF.

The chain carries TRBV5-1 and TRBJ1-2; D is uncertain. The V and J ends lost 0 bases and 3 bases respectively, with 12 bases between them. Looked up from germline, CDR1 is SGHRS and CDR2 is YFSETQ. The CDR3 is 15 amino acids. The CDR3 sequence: CASSLAWGEYYGYTF. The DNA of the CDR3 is TGCGCCAGCAGCTTGGCGTGGGGTGAATACTATGGCTACACCTTC. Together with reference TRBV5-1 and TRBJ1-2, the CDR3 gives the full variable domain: KAGVTQTPRYLIKTRGQQVTLSCSPISGHRSVSWYQQTPGQGLQFLFEYFSETQRNKGNFPGRFSGRQFSNSRSEMNVSTLELGDSALYLCASSLAWGEYYGYTFGSGTRLTVV.

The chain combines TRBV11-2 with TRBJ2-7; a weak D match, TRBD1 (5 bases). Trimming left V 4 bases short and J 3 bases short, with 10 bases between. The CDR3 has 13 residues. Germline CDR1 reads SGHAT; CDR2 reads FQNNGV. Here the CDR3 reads CASSWGTYYEQYF. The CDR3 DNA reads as TGTGCCAGCAGCTGGGGCACCTACTACGAGCAGTACTTC.

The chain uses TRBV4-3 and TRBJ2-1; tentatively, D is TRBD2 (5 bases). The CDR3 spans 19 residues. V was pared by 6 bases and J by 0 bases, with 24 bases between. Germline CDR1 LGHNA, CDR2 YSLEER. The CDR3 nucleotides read TGCGCCAGCAGTCTTTATCTGTCCCCCGGGGAAATCTCCTACAATGAGCAGTTCTTC. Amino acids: CASSLYLSPGEISYNEQFF.

CDR3 coding DNA: TGTGCCACCAGCCCGGCGGTAGACAGGGGGCTAATGTGGATTAACACTGAAGCTTTCTTT. Its protein is CATSPAVDRGLMWINTEAFF. The rearrangement links TRBV15 to TRBJ1-1, with TRBD1 identical over 10 bases. The junction had 20 bases not matched to a gene; V was cut back by 5 bases and J by 2 bases. The germline gives CDR1 LNHNV, CDR2 YYDKDF (reference sequence). The CDR3 loop spans 20 amino acids.

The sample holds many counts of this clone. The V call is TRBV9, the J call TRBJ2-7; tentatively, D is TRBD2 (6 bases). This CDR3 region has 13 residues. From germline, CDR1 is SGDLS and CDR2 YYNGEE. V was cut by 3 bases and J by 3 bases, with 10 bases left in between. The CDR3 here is CASSGDFDYEQYF. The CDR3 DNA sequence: TGTGCCAGCAGCGGGGACTTCGACTACGAGCAGTACTTC.

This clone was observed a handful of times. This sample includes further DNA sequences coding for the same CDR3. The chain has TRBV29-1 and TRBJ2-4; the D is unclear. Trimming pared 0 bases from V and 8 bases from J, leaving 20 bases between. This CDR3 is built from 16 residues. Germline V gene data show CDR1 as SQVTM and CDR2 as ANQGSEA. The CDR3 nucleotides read TGCAGCGTTGAAGACCGGAAATTAGGGCAAGGAGACATTCAGTACTTC. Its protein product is CSVEDRKLGQGDIQYF.

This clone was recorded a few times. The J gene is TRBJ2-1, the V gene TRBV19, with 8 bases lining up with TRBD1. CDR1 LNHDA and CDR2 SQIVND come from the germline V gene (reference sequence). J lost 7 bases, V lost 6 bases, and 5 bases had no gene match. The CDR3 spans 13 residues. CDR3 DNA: TGTGCCAGTAGGGACAGGGTGTGGAATGAGCAGTTCTTC. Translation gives CASRDRVWNEQFF.

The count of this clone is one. The CDR3 DNA reads as TGTGCCAGCAGTCAAGGACGAGCCTACGAGCAGTACTTC. This encodes CASSQGRAYEQYF. The chain carries TRBV6-6 and TRBJ2-7; D not certain. This CDR3 is built from 13 residues. V was trimmed by 5 bases and J by 2 bases, leaving 10 bases between them. Germline-derived CDR1 and CDR2 are MNHNY and SVGAGI (reference sequence).

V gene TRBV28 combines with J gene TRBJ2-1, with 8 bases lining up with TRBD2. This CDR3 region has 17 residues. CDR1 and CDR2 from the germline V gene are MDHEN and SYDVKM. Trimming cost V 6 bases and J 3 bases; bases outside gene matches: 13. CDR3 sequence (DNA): TGTGCCAGCAGGACCTTGGCCCTTGGGACTAGCTACAATGAGCAGTTCTTC. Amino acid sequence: CASRTLALGTSYNEQFF.

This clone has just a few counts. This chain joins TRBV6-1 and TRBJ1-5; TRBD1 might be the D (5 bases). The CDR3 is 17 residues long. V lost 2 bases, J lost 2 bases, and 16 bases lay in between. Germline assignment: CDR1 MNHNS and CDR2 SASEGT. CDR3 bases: TGTGCCAGCAGTGAATATGGTTCCGGGACCGGCAATCAGCCCCAGCATTTT. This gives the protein CASSEYGSGTGNQPQHF.

In DNA form, the CDR3 reads TGTGCCAGCAGCTTAGGCGGCCAACAAGAGACCCAGTACTTC. Protein product: CASSLGGQQETQYF. V is TRBV13 and J is TRBJ2-5; D call uncertain. Deletions cut 0 bases from V and 2 bases from J, with 7 bases between. Germline CDR1 PRHDT, CDR2 FYEKMQ (reference sequence). The CDR3 contains 14 residues.